The rows below give T cell receptor beta chains drawn from one sample of a study of identical twins. MiXCR, applied by TCRdb to the 5' RACE reads, yields one record per CDR3 protein. The data contain 1.5 million to 2 million distinct CDR3 sequences, 32% of them seen just once; the ten biggest clones take up about 0.25%. Sample: cord blood. These receptors were taken from a newborn girl in good health. CDR3s include the opening cysteine and the closing phenylalanine or tryptophan. D genes are given only for firm matches. Clone size, where shown, is once, few, many, or a class for clones that have expanded.

V: TRBV29-1
length: 18
J: TRBJ2-1
size: many
D: TRBD2
DNA: TGCAGCGTTGATGGGCAGGGCGAGACTAGCGGGGTCTACAATGAGCAGTTCTTC
CDR3: CSVDGQGETSGVYNEQFF

V: TRBV7-2
length: 16
J: TRBJ2-1
size: -
D: -
DNA: TGTGCCAGCAGCTTAGTCGGAGCGGTCTCCTACAATGAGCAGTTCTTC
CDR3: CASSLVGAVSYNEQFF

V: TRBV12-3/TRBV12-4
length: 12
J: TRBJ2-1
size: few
D: -
DNA: TGTGCCAGCAGTTCACCCCCCAATGAGCAGTTCTTC
CDR3: CASSSPPNEQFF

V: TRBV5-1
length: 13
J: TRBJ2-5
size: -
D: -
DNA: TGCGCCAGCAGCTTGGCCCCTTTAGAGACCCAGTACTTC
CDR3: CASSLAPLETQYF

V: TRBV2
length: 15
J: TRBJ2-3
size: few
D: TRBD1
DNA: TGTGCCAGCAGTGAATACAGGGGGATCACAGATACGCAGTATTTT
CDR3: CASSEYRGITDTQYF

V: TRBV28
length: 14
J: TRBJ1-5
size: -
D: -
DNA: TGTGCCAGCAGATTGGCTGGGAGCAATCAGCCCCAGCATTTT
CDR3: CASRLAGSNQPQHF

V: TRBV28
length: 14
J: TRBJ2-5
size: few
D: -
DNA: TGTGCCAGTTACCCCTTTGGGACTCGTCGGACCCAGTACTTC
CDR3: CASYPFGTRRTQYF

V: TRBV29-1
length: 17
J: TRBJ2-1
size: many
D: -
DNA: TGCAGCGTTGATAGTTCAACGGCGGAGAGCTCCTACAATGAGCAGTTCTTC
CDR3: CSVDSSTAESSYNEQFF

V: TRBV12-3/TRBV12-4
length: 15
J: TRBJ2-7
size: few
D: TRBD2
DNA: TGTGCCAGCAGTAACTCCGGACTAGCCGACTACGAGCAGTACTTC
CDR3: CASSNSGLADYEQYF

V: TRBV10-3
length: 13
J: TRBJ2-5
size: -
D: -
DNA: TGTGCCATCAGTGCCGCGGTTCAAGGGACCCAGTACTTC
CDR3: CAISAAVQGTQYF

V: TRBV20-1
length: 17
J: TRBJ2-3
size: -
D: TRBD2
DNA: TGCAGAGCTAGAGATCCAACTAGCGGGGGGGCCGAAGATACGCAGTATTTT
CDR3: CRARDPTSGGAEDTQYF

V: TRBV27
length: 15
J: TRBJ2-3
size: few
D: -
DNA: TGTGCCAGCATCGGTCTAGCGTCTCCCACAGATACGCAGTATTTT
CDR3: CASIGLASPTDTQYF

V: TRBV6-5
length: 13
J: TRBJ1-6
size: -
D: -
DNA: TGTGCCAGCATCCAGGGCCCGAATTCACCCCTCCACTTT
CDR3: CASIQGPNSPLHF

V: TRBV15
length: 14
J: TRBJ2-7
size: few
D: -
DNA: TGTGCCACCAGTCCGCGGGCTTTAGCCTACGAGCAGTACTTC
CDR3: CATSPRALAYEQYF

V: TRBV6-6
length: 15
J: TRBJ2-7
size: once
D: -
DNA: TGTGCCAGCAACCCTAAAGGGGATCTTTCCTACGAGCAGTACTTC
CDR3: CASNPKGDLSYEQYF

V: TRBV5-4
length: 15
J: TRBJ2-7
size: -
D: -
DNA: TGTGCCAGCAGCTTGGAGCCAGGGTCTAACTACGAGCAGTACTTC
CDR3: CASSLEPGSNYEQYF

V: TRBV11-2
length: 15
J: TRBJ2-7
size: few
D: -
DNA: TGTGCCAGCAGCTTAGAGGATCGGTCTTCCTACGAGCAGTACTTC
CDR3: CASSLEDRSSYEQYF

V: TRBV5-1
length: 16
J: TRBJ2-3
size: few
D: -
DNA: TGCGCCAGCAGCTTGACAGGGTCATTGAGCACAGATACGCAGTATTTT
CDR3: CASSLTGSLSTDTQYF

V: TRBV7-9
length: 12
J: TRBJ2-1
size: -
D: -
DNA: TGTGCCAGCAGCTCGTCCGGGGCCGAGCAGTTCTTC
CDR3: CASSSSGAEQFF

V: TRBV3-1
length: 14
J: TRBJ2-5
size: few
D: -
DNA: TGTGCCAGCAGCCCATCGCTGGGGCAAGAGACCCAGTACTTC
CDR3: CASSPSLGQETQYF

V: TRBV20-1
length: 15
J: TRBJ1-4
size: once
D: -
DNA: TGCAGTGCATGGGGGGGCGCAGGGACTAATGAAAAACTGTTTTTT
CDR3: CSAWGGAGTNEKLFF

V: TRBV6-2/TRBV6-3
length: 17
J: TRBJ2-1
size: many
D: -
DNA: TGTGCCAGCAGTTACTTCCGGGTCTCCTGGTCCTACAATGAGCAGTTCTTC
CDR3: CASSYFRVSWSYNEQFF

V: TRBV6-2/TRBV6-3
length: 12
J: TRBJ2-1
size: few
D: -
DNA: TGTGCCAGCAGTTACTCTGTCAATGAGCAGTTCTTC
CDR3: CASSYSVNEQFF

V: TRBV12-3/TRBV12-4
length: 12
J: TRBJ2-7
size: -
D: -
DNA: TGTGCCAGCAGTTTACTCTCCTACGAGCAGGACTTC
CDR3: CASSLLSYEQDF

V: TRBV7-9
length: 15
J: TRBJ2-3
size: many
D: -
DNA: TGCGCCAGCAGCCCCCCTGGACTGTCCACAGATACGCAGTATTTT
CDR3: CASSPPGLSTDTQYF

V: TRBV20-1
length: 15
J: TRBJ2-7
size: -
D: -
DNA: TGCAGTGCCTTTAGGGGCGTTAGCTCCTACAATGAGCAGTACTTC
CDR3: CSAFRGVSSYNEQYF

V: TRBV13
length: 17
J: TRBJ2-3
size: few
D: -
DNA: TGTGCCAGCAGCAGGCCCCGAGGGGGGTACCGCACAGATACGCAGTATTTT
CDR3: CASSRPRGGYRTDTQYF

V: TRBV7-9
length: 14
J: TRBJ1-4
size: few
D: -
DNA: TGTGCCAGCAGCTTAGGGCAGGATGGTGAAAAACTGTTTTTT
CDR3: CASSLGQDGEKLFF

V: TRBV11-2
length: 12
J: TRBJ2-7
size: few
D: -
DNA: TGTGCCAGCAGCCCCCGTAAGTACGAGCAGTACTTC
CDR3: CASSPRKYEQYF

V: TRBV21-1
length: 15
J: TRBJ2-3
size: few
D: -
DNA: TGTGCCAGCAGCAACCCAGATGTAGTCACAGATACGCAGTATTTT
CDR3: CASSNPDVVTDTQYF

V: TRBV7-2
length: 15
J: TRBJ2-7
size: few
D: -
DNA: TGTGCCAGCAGCTTAGGGCGGGTGCCTACCTACGAGCAGTACTTC
CDR3: CASSLGRVPTYEQYF

V: TRBV20-1
length: 16
J: TRBJ2-1
size: -
D: TRBD2
DNA: TGCAGTGCTACCCGACTAGCGGGGGGCGCCCACAATGAGCAGTTCTTC
CDR3: CSATRLAGGAHNEQFF

V: TRBV4-2
length: 16
J: TRBJ1-5
size: few
D: TRBD1
DNA: TGTGCCAGCAGCCAAGATGACAGGGGGGGGAATCAGCCCCAGCATTTT
CDR3: CASSQDDRGGNQPQHF

V: TRBV9
length: 16
J: TRBJ2-1
size: few
D: TRBD2
DNA: TGTGCCAGCAGCGTTGCCAGCGGGAGGGGGTACAATGAGCAGTTCTTC
CDR3: CASSVASGRGYNEQFF

V: TRBV20-1
length: 15
J: TRBJ1-5
size: -
D: -
DNA: TGCAGTGCTAGAGATCAGGGTCTGGGGAATCAGCCCCAGCATTTT
CDR3: CSARDQGLGNQPQHF

V: TRBV20-1
length: 14
J: TRBJ1-2
size: -
D: TRBD1
DNA: TGCAGTGCTAGGGCGACAGGGGCTAACTATAGCTACACCTTC
CDR3: CSARATGANYSYTF

V: TRBV12-3/TRBV12-4
length: 14
J: TRBJ2-7
size: -
D: TRBD2
DNA: TGTGCCAGCAGTTTTTTTAGCGGGCTTGTGGGGCAGTACTTC
CDR3: CASSFFSGLVGQYF

V: TRBV9
length: 14
J: TRBJ2-1
size: -
D: -
DNA: TGTGCCAGCAGCGTAGGGATTTCCTACAATGAGCAGTTCTTC
CDR3: CASSVGISYNEQFF

V: TRBV12-3/TRBV12-4
length: 13
J: TRBJ2-1
size: -
D: -
DNA: TGTGCCAGCAGGAGTAGGATTCGCAATGAGCGGTTCTTC
CDR3: CASRSRIRNERFF

V: TRBV21-1
length: 15
J: TRBJ1-5
size: -
D: -
DNA: TGTGCCAGCAGACCTAAGACAGGGAGCAATCAGCCCCAGCATTTT
CDR3: CASRPKTGSNQPQHF

V: TRBV12-5
length: 12
J: TRBJ2-5
size: -
D: -
DNA: TGTGCTAGTGGTTTGGTAGCGGAGACCCAGTACTTC
CDR3: CASGLVAETQYF

V: TRBV4-1
length: 15
J: TRBJ2-1
size: few
D: -
DNA: TGCGCCAGCAGCCAAGCGGACAGCCCATACAATGAGCAGTTCTTC
CDR3: CASSQADSPYNEQFF

V: TRBV5-1
length: 13
J: TRBJ2-7
size: -
D: -
DNA: TGCGCCAGCGGCGAGACAGGAGACTACGAGCAGTACTTC
CDR3: CASGETGDYEQYF

V: TRBV6-5
length: 15
J: TRBJ1-2
size: -
D: -
DNA: TGTGCCAGCCTCCACTGGCAGGGAAGTAACTATGGCTACACCTTC
CDR3: CASLHWQGSNYGYTF

V: TRBV12-3/TRBV12-4
length: 16
J: TRBJ2-3
size: -
D: TRBD2
DNA: TGTGCCAGCAGCCCGGGACTAGCGGGGGGAAAAGATGCGCAGTATTTT
CDR3: CASSPGLAGGKDAQYF

V: TRBV30
length: 15
J: TRBJ2-7
size: -
D: TRBD1
DNA: TGTGCCTGGAGTTTCCCTGACAGGGATACCTACGAGCAGTACTTC
CDR3: CAWSFPDRDTYEQYF

V: TRBV2
length: 14
J: TRBJ1-4
size: few
D: TRBD1
DNA: TGTGCCAGCAGGGGGACAGGGGTTGGTGAAAAACTGTTTTTT
CDR3: CASRGTGVGEKLFF

V: TRBV27
length: 13
J: TRBJ2-1
size: few
D: -
DNA: TGTGCCAGCCGATCCCGAGGCTACAATGAGCAGTTCTTC
CDR3: CASRSRGYNEQFF

V: TRBV12-3/TRBV12-4
length: 18
J: TRBJ2-7
size: few
D: TRBD2
DNA: TGTGCCAGCAGTCCCTGGACTAGCGGGGGGGCCTTCTCCTACGAGCAGTACTTC
CDR3: CASSPWTSGGAFSYEQYF

V: TRBV6-1
length: 14
J: TRBJ1-1
size: -
D: -
DNA: TGTGCCAGCAGTGGGGGTTTAGGGAACACTGAAGCTTTCTTT
CDR3: CASSGGLGNTEAFF

V: TRBV28
length: 18
J: TRBJ2-1
size: -
D: TRBD2
DNA: TGTGCCAGCAGAACAGGACGGGAGGATCCCAGCTCCTACAATGAGCAGTTCTTC
CDR3: CASRTGREDPSSYNEQFF

V: TRBV20-1
length: 15
J: TRBJ2-1
size: -
D: TRBD2
DNA: TGCAGTGCCATAAGACTAGCGGGTACCAACAATGAGCAGTTCTTC
CDR3: CSAIRLAGTNNEQFF